The 29 T cell receptor beta chains presented below share a single source sample, sequenced in a study of T cell repertoires in cytomegalovirus infection (dated by TCRdb to the late 2010s). Their antigen targets remain unknown. TCRdb names Illumina HiSeq 1500 as the instrument used. TCRdb handled the public reads itself, with Q25 trimming in fastp and clone calling in MiXCR, and kept productive beta chains. For every CDR3 protein sequence, its rows merge into one entry that carries the most common genes and DNA. The sample table shows approximately 470,000 distinct CDR3 sequences, and roughly 43% are seen once. Of the sample, 43% falls within the top ten clones. This specimen's treatment or condition label, per the study, means: in vitro stimulation with specific CMV peptide epitopes to enrich CMV-specific T cells. The sequencing here drew on cultured PBMCs, taken from culture after CMV antigen stimulation. The receptors originated from a human donor in good health (CMV status not recorded). Some clones in this sample may be carry-over from other donors' samples.

This rearrangement joins TRBV10-3 to TRBJ1-3, with D perhaps TRBD1 (5 bases). CDR3 size: 14 residues. V lost 3 bases, J lost 6 bases, and 12 bases lay in between. Germline loops: CDR1 ENHRY, CDR2 SYGVKD. The CDR3 DNA reads as TGTGCCATCAGTGAACAGGCGGCTGAAAACACCATATATTTT. Translation gives CAISEQAAENTIYF.

This clonotype has just a few counts. The J gene is TRBJ2-3, the V gene TRBV7-2; D is uncertain. Germline loops: CDR1 SGHTA, CDR2 FQGNSA. The CDR3 has 16 residues. The V end was cut by 4 bases, the J end by 1 base, with 15 bases between. As DNA, the CDR3 is TGTGCCAGCAGCTCCTTGGAGAGACCCGGCACAGATACGCAGTATTTT. Protein: CASSSLERPGTDTQYF.

This clonotype was detected a few times. The J gene is TRBJ2-7, the V gene TRBV7-8; no firm D call. The CDR3 length is 14 residues. Germline V CDR1 and CDR2: SGHVS, FQNEAQ. V shed 8 bases and J shed 0 bases, with 14 bases lying between them. The CDR3 bases are TGTGCCAGCCGAGGATCCCCCAGCTCCTACGAGCAGTACTTC. The encoded protein is CASRGSPSSYEQYF.

The chain links TRBV18 to TRBJ2-5, with D possibly TRBD1 on 5 matching bases. Trimming removed 1 base at V and 3 bases at J, with 6 bases between. The germline gives CDR1 KGHSH, CDR2 LQKENI. The CDR3 is made up of 13 amino acids. This chain's CDR3 is CASSPRREETQYF. CDR3 DNA sequence: TGTGCCAGCTCACCACGCAGGGAAGAGACCCAGTACTTC.

Only a few counts were recorded for this clonotype. The rearrangement joins TRBV5-4 to TRBJ2-7; TRBD1 is a possible D gene (8 bases). Germline V gene lookup returns CDR1 SGHNT and CDR2 YYREEE (reference sequence). Trimming stripped 4 bases from V and 2 bases from J, with 16 bases between. The CDR3 extends over 15 amino acids. The CDR3 sequence is CASSRTGGAAYEQYF. DNA for the CDR3: TGTGCCAGCAGCCGTACAGGGGGGGCTGCCTACGAGCAGTACTTC.

This clonotype was observed a few times. The V gene is TRBV7-2, the J gene TRBJ2-1; 8 nucleotides align to TRBD2. V gave up 5 bases and J gave up 6 bases; unmatched junction bases: 6. The CDR3 has 14 amino acids. Germline CDR1 SGHTA, CDR2 FQGNSA. In nucleotides, the CDR3 is TGTGCCAGCAGCCGTGGACTAGCTGGCAATGAGCAGTTCTTC. Translating it yields CASSRGLAGNEQFF.

V gene TRBV7-2 combines with J gene TRBJ2-3; 16 bases fit TRBD2. The CDR3 loop spans 16 amino acids. J was trimmed by 2 bases and V by 6 bases; bases with no gene match: 2. Per the germline V gene, CDR1 is SGHTA and CDR2 is FQGNSA. CDR3 nucleotide sequence: TGTGCCAGCAGGGGACTAGCGGGAGGGAACACAGATACGCAGTATTTT. Residues: CASRGLAGGNTDTQYF.

The chain uses TRBV7-6 and TRBJ2-6, with TRBD2 identical over 12 bases. The germline V gene has CDR1 SGHVS and CDR2 FNYEAQ. CDR3 length: 17 residues. The V gene end was trimmed by 8 bases and the J gene end by 0 bases; junction bases not matched to a gene: 5. Here the CDR3 reads CASGRLAGDSGANVLTF. Here the CDR3 DNA reads TGTGCCAGCGGACGACTAGCGGGGGACTCTGGGGCCAACGTCCTGACTTTC. The whole variable domain, filled in from reference TRBV7-6 and TRBJ2-6, reads GAGVSQSPRYKVTKRGQDVALRCDPISGHVSLYWYRQALGQGPEFLTYFNYEAQQDKSGLPNDRFSAERPEGSISTLTIQRTEQRDSAMYRCASGRLAGDSGANVLTFGAGSRLTVL.

J is TRBJ2-3 and V is TRBV24-1; 7 bases align to TRBD1. Germline lookup yields CDR1 KGHDR and CDR2 SFDVKD. Unmatched junction bases numbered 1, after V lost 9 bases and J lost 2 bases. CDR3 length: 12 residues. DNA of the CDR3: TGTGCCACCGGGACAGACACAGATACGCAGTATTTT. Translation: CATGTDTDTQYF.

The J gene is TRBJ2-1, the V gene TRBV7-2; D is uncertain. Germline values: CDR1 SGHTA, CDR2 FQGNSA. The CDR3 consists of 11 residues. The V gene lost 10 bases and the J gene lost 5 bases, with 9 bases spanning the gap. The CDR3 DNA is TGTGCCACCCCCCCGGACAATGAGCAGTTCTTC. Amino acid sequence: CATPPDNEQFF.

The sample holds many counts of this clonotype. The chain is built from TRBV6-1 and TRBJ1-6; possibly TRBD1 for D (5 bases). From germline, CDR1 is MNHNS and CDR2 SASEGT. The V end was cut by 6 bases, the J end by 10 bases, with 13 bases between. The CDR3 consists of 13 residues. In DNA form, the CDR3 reads TGTGCCAGCAGCCGGGACCTGAGATCACCCCTCCACTTT. Translated: CASSRDLRSPLHF.

The chain combines TRBV6-9 with TRBJ2-7, with 9 bases fitting TRBD2. The junction had 8 bases not matched to a gene; V was cut back by 2 bases and J by 6 bases. The CDR3 loop spans 15 amino acids. Germline V gene data show CDR1 as MNHGY and CDR2 as SVAAGI. CDR3 nucleotide sequence: TGTGCCAGCAGTTATAGTAGCGGGGGAAAGTGCGAGCAGTACTTC. Amino acid sequence: CASSYSSGGKCEQYF.

This rearrangement joins TRBV2 to TRBJ1-2; tentative D call: TRBD1 (5 bases). CDR3 length equals 13 residues. Germline lookup yields CDR1 SNHLY and CDR2 FYNNEI. Trimming cost V 8 bases and J 4 bases, with 14 bases left between them. The CDR3 nucleotides read TGTGCCAGCCGGGGCCAGACCTTCTATGGCTACACCTTC. Its translation is CASRGQTFYGYTF.

CDR3 protein: CASSHGGRLAKETQYF. The CDR3 bases are TGCGCCAGCAGCCATGGGGGGAGGCTAGCGAAAGAGACCCAGTACTTC. The chain recombines TRBV4-1 with TRBJ2-5; the D gene is possibly TRBD2 (6 bases). Trimming took off 3 bases at V and 3 bases at J, with 17 bases between the two ends. In germline, CDR1 is MGHRA, CDR2 YSYEKL. The CDR3 is 16 residues long.

This clonotype was seen a few times. The chain is built from TRBV12-3 or TRBV12-4 and TRBJ2-1; no firm D call. The ends were cut back, 0 bases at V and 9 bases at J, with 15 bases in the middle. CDR3 size: 15 residues. CDR3 sequence reads: CASSLAPWSHGEQFF. CDR3 in DNA: TGTGCCAGCAGTTTAGCGCCCTGGAGCCACGGTGAGCAGTTCTTC.

The gene calls are TRBV7-2 and TRBJ2-4; D possibly uses TRBD1 or TRBD2 (5 bases each). Trimming took 8 bases from V and 5 from J, leaving 16 bases between them. This CDR3 spans 14 amino acids. Germline-derived CDR1 and CDR2 are SGHTA and FQGNSA. CDR3 nucleotides: TGTGCCAGCCAAAATCCTGGGGGACAAAACATTCAGTACTTC. The encoded protein is CASQNPGGQNIQYF.

This clonotype was counted between two and nine times. This sequence joins TRBV6-1 and TRBJ2-1, with D uncertain. Germline V lookup: CDR1 MNHNS, CDR2 SASEGT. The CDR3 runs 11 residues. V dropped 6 bases and J dropped 10 bases, with 10 bases sitting between them. The CDR3 DNA reads TGTGCCAGCAGCCTGTTCGGGGAGCAGTTCTTC. This sequence encodes CASSLFGEQFF.

This clonotype was seen a handful of times. The rearrangement links TRBV7-2 to TRBJ2-3; unclear D gene. Germline CDR1 is SGHTA and CDR2 is FQGNSA. CDR3 length equals 15 residues. Between the trimmed V and J ends, which lost 2 bases and 5 bases, there was a span of 14 bases. DNA for the CDR3: TGTGCCAGCAGCTTACCCCGTTCCTCGGGAGATACGCAGTATTTT. This encodes CASSLPRSSGDTQYF.

This clonotype turned up a few times. The rearrangement uses TRBV6-6 and TRBJ1-4, with D maybe TRBD1 (5 bases). The germline V gene has CDR1 MNHNY and CDR2 SVGAGI (reference sequence). Trimming pared 0 bases from V and 7 bases from J, leaving 21 bases between. The CDR3 spans 18 residues. The chain's CDR3 is CASSYSLVLSGAGEKLFF. The CDR3 DNA follows: TGTGCCAGCAGTTACTCCCTTGTACTGAGTGGGGCTGGTGAAAAACTGTTTTTT.

The chain has TRBV19 and TRBJ1-5; D is possibly TRBD1 (6 bases). The CDR3 consists of 15 residues. V lost 5 bases, J lost 2 bases, and 13 bases lay in between. CDR1 and CDR2 from the germline V gene are LNHDA and SQIVND (reference sequence). CDR3 in DNA: TGTGCCAGTAGTGTATGGACAGTTGGCAATCAGCCCCAGCATTTT. This encodes CASSVWTVGNQPQHF.

In nucleotides, the CDR3 is TGTGCCAGCAGTTACTCGACAGGGACTTACTATGGCTACACCTTC. Its translation: CASSYSTGTYYGYTF. The chain has TRBV6-5 and TRBJ1-2, with 7 nucleotides matching TRBD1. This CDR3 contains 15 residues. V was clipped by 0 bases and J by 3 bases; unmatched bases: 4. Per germline, CDR1 MNHEY and CDR2 SVGAGI.

The V and J genes are TRBV4-1 and TRBJ2-1, with TRBD2 matching 10 bases. CDR1 and CDR2 (germline): MGHRA, YSYEKL. V trimming: 7 bases; J trimming: 5 bases; junction bases outside the gene matches: 14. This CDR3 is 17 amino acids long. For the CDR3, the DNA is TGCGCCAGCACCCCGGGCTCTAGCGGGGGCCTAAACAATGAGCAGTTCTTC. This codes for CASTPGSSGGLNNEQFF.

There are many counts of this clonotype. V gene TRBV7-9 combines with J gene TRBJ2-7, with 7 bases that match TRBD1. Trimming took 3 bases from V and 3 from J; bases not matched to a gene: 5. Germline loops: CDR1 SEHNR, CDR2 FQNEAQ (reference sequence). The CDR3 runs 14 residues. CDR3 bases: TGTGCCAGCAGCTTCCCCGGACAGGTCTACGAGCAGTACTTC. Translating it yields CASSFPGQVYEQYF.

The J gene is TRBJ1-2, the V gene TRBV7-9, with 7 bases fitting TRBD1. This CDR3 has 13 residues. V was pared by 1 base and J by 7 bases, with 3 bases of the junction left unmatched. Germline CDR1 reads SEHNR; CDR2 reads FQNEAQ (reference sequence). Written as DNA, the CDR3 is TGTGCCAGCAGCTTAGGACAGGGACTTGGCTACACCTTC. Amino acids: CASSLGQGLGYTF. Full variable domain (remainder filled in from reference TRBV7-9 and TRBJ1-2): DTGVSQNPRHKITKRGQNVTFRCDPISEHNRLYWYRQTLGQGPEFLTYFQNEAQLEKSRLLSDRFSAERPKGSFSTLEIQRTEQGDSAMYLCASSLGQGLGYTFGSGTRLTVV.

The chain links TRBV20-1 to TRBJ2-5, with 7 bases fitting TRBD1. V trimming: 7 bases; J trimming: 2 bases; junction bases outside the gene matches: 10. The CDR3 runs 14 residues. CDR1 and CDR2 from the germline V gene are DFQATT and SNEGSKA (reference sequence). The CDR3 spells CSVRQGSGQETQYF. In DNA form, the CDR3 reads TGCAGTGTTCGACAGGGATCGGGGCAAGAGACCCAGTACTTC.

This clonotype was observed a handful of times. The V gene is TRBV7-2, the J gene TRBJ2-7; TRBD2 matches at 12 bases. Trimming removed 8 bases from V and 6 bases from J; junction bases left unmatched: 5. CDR3 length: 13 amino acids. The germline CDR1 and CDR2 sequences are SGHTA and FQGNSA. CDR3 in DNA: TGTGCCAGCCGACTAGCGGGAGTCCCCGAGCAGTACTTC. It codes for CASRLAGVPEQYF.

The chain links TRBV2 to TRBJ2-3; 8 bases match TRBD1. Germline lookup yields CDR1 SNHLY and CDR2 FYNNEI. The CDR3 sequence is 13 residues long. V shed 7 bases, J shed 3 bases, and the junction held 3 bases outside the gene matches. Here the CDR3 DNA reads TGTGCCAGCACTAGGACAGGGACAGATACGCAGTATTTT. This gives the protein CASTRTGTDTQYF. The full variable domain, rest sourced from reference TRBV2 and TRBJ2-3, is EPEVTQTPSHQVTQMGQEVILRCVPISNHLYFYWYRQILGQKVEFLVSFYNNEISEKSEIFDDQFSVERPDGSNFTLKIRSTKLEDSAMYFCASTRTGTDTQYFGPGTRLTVL.

This clonotype appeared a few times. The chain carries TRBV7-9 and TRBJ2-2, with 12 bases matching TRBD2. Germline V gene data show CDR1 as SEHNR and CDR2 as FQNEAQ (reference sequence). The ends lost 4 bases at V and 3 bases at J; junction bases unmatched: 3. The CDR3 is made up of 16 amino acids. The CDR3 protein is CASSSGLAGYTGELFF. For the CDR3, the DNA is TGTGCCAGCAGCTCTGGACTAGCGGGATACACCGGGGAGCTGTTTTTT.

The V and J genes are TRBV27 and TRBJ2-3, with no clear D. Per the germline V gene, CDR1 is MNHEY and CDR2 is SMNVEV (reference sequence). CDR3 length equals 14 residues. Trimming cost V 3 bases and J 0 bases, with 7 bases left between them. CDR3 protein: CASSFMPSTDTQYF. In DNA form, the CDR3 reads TGTGCCAGCAGTTTCATGCCTAGCACAGATACGCAGTATTTT.